A selection of T cell receptor beta chains follows, all from one sample in a study of T cell responses to AZD1222 COVID-19 vaccine. Produced via immunoSEQ multiplex PCR; TCRdb's table is partial and in-frame only. This repertoire shows approximately 120,000 clones, more than 70% found once; its top ten account for about 15%. Sequencing was performed on peripheral blood, taken on day 0 of AZD1222 vaccination. The source of these receptors is an adult in good health. Each CDR3 is given with its conserved first and last residue. A D gene is named only where the DNA matches it firmly. Size is stated for part of the rows, as once, few or many counts, or as a class when the clone is expanded.

clone_size	cdr3_length	d_call	v_call	j_call	cdr3_nt	cdr3_aa
-	15	TRBD1	TRBV9	TRBJ1-2	TGTGCCAGCAGCGTAGGGGGACAGGGCGTCTATGGCTACACCTTC	CASSVGGQGVYGYTF
-	11	-	TRBV2	TRBJ1-1	TGTGCCAGCAGTGAACAGCATGAAGCTTTCTTT	CASSEQHEAFF
few	15	-	TRBV11-3	TRBJ1-1	TGTGCCAGCAGCCAGGACAGTCGGGTTGACACTGAAGCTTTCTTT	CASSQDSRVDTEAFF
-	17	TRBD1	TRBV7-9	TRBJ1-2	TGTGCCAGCAGCAGCCCCACGGACAGGCCATCTAACTATGGCTACACCTTC	CASSSPTDRPSNYGYTF
-	13	TRBD1	TRBV7-8	TRBJ1-1	TGTGCCAGCAGCTTAAGGGGGCGGACTGAAGCTTTCTTT	CASSLRGRTEAFF
-	15	-	TRBV19	TRBJ1-1	TGTGCCAGTAGTATATTGAAGGGAGGGAACACTGAAGCTTTCTTT	CASSILKGGNTEAFF
-	15	TRBD1	TRBV5-4	TRBJ1-6	TGTGCCAGCAGCTTGGCAGGGGGTAGTAATTCACCCCTCCACTTT	CASSLAGGSNSPLHF
-	12	-	TRBV29-1	TRBJ1-4	TGCAGCGTTAAGGACGTCGGTGAAAAACTGTTTTTT	CSVKDVGEKLFF
-	14	-	TRBV25-1	TRBJ1-2	TGTGCCAGCAGTGTAGGGAGTTCTAACTATGGCTACACCTTC	CASSVGSSNYGYTF
-	15	-	TRBV5-4	TRBJ1-4	TGTGCCGCGGGGGGCCCGCCTGCAACTAATGAAAAACTGTTTTTT	CAAGGPPATNEKLFF
-	17	TRBD2	TRBV19	TRBJ2-5	TGTGCCAGTAGGGGACTAGCATCAGGGCTAGACCAAGAGACCCAGTACTTC	CASRGLASGLDQETQYF
-	13	TRBD2	TRBV25-1	TRBJ2-1	TGTGCCAGCCGGGGACTAGAATACAATGAGCAGTTCTTC	CASRGLEYNEQFF
-	15	TRBD1	TRBV5-6	TRBJ1-6	TGTGCCAGCAGCCCAAAGACAGGGATGAATTCACCCCTCCACTTT	CASSPKTGMNSPLHF
few	15	TRBD2	TRBV28	TRBJ2-1	TGTGCCAGCAGATTTAGCGGGGTCTCCTACAATGAGCAGTTCTTC	CASRFSGVSYNEQFF
-	12	-	TRBV6-5	TRBJ1-2	TGTGCCAGCTCTATTAATAACTATGGCTACACCTTC	CASSINNYGYTF
-	17	-	TRBV5-1	TRBJ2-2	TGCGCCAGCAGCTTGGGTACAGGAGCGTCGAACACCGGGGAGCTGTTTTTT	CASSLGTGASNTGELFF
-	11	-	TRBV6-1	TRBJ2-7	TGTGCCAGCAGTGAACTGATCGAGCAGTACTTC	CASSELIEQYF
once	10	-	TRBV2	TRBJ2-1	TGTGCCAGCATCGGCAATGAGCAGTTCTTC	CASIGNEQFF
-	13	TRBD1	TRBV7-3	TRBJ1-2	TGTGCCAGCAGCCTGGACAGGGTCGATGGCTACACCTTC	CASSLDRVDGYTF
-	16	TRBD2	TRBV5-1	TRBJ2-3	TGCGCCAGCAGCTTGTGGACTAGTGCTAGCACAGATACGCAGTATTTT	CASSLWTSASTDTQYF
once	17	-	TRBV6-1	TRBJ1-3	TGTGCCAGCAGTGAAGCGCTCGGGAGGGGGGCTGGAAACACCATATATTTT	CASSEALGRGAGNTIYF
-	14	-	TRBV6-5	TRBJ2-2	TGTGCCAGCGGGCTTACTTCGAACACCGGGGAGCTGTTTTTT	CASGLTSNTGELFF
-	13	TRBD1	TRBV19	TRBJ1-6	TGTGCCAGCCGGGACAGGGCTAATTCACCCCTCCACTTT	CASRDRANSPLHF
-	12	-	TRBV5-6	TRBJ2-2	TGTGCCAGCAGCTTGCGGGGCGGGGAGCTGTTTTTT	CASSLRGGELFF
-	14	-	TRBV5-4	TRBJ1-2	TGTGCCAGCAGCTGGGGGGGGGTAGGCTATGGCTACACCTTC	CASSWGGVGYGYTF
-	17	-	TRBV19	TRBJ1-6	TGTGCCAGTAGTATGGTACAGGGCTTCGCCTATAATTCACCCCTCCACTTT	CASSMVQGFAYNSPLHF
once	15	TRBD1	TRBV29-1	TRBJ2-7	TGCAGCGTTGAGAAACCCGGGACAGGGAGAGGACGACTGTACTTC	CSVEKPGTGRGRLYF
-	11	-	TRBV27	TRBJ1-6	TGTGCCAGCAGTTCTGGTCGTACCCTCCACTTT	CASSSGRTLHF
-	16	TRBD1	TRBV19	TRBJ1-1	TGTGCCAGTTTACCCAGGACAGGGGGCTATAACACTGAAGCTTTCTTT	CASLPRTGGYNTEAFF
-	13	TRBD1	TRBV9	TRBJ1-4	TGTGCCTACCCAGGACAGGGGGCGGGAAAACTGTTTTTT	CAYPGQGAGKLFF
-	15	-	TRBV6-2/TRBV6-3	TRBJ2-1	TGTGCCAGCAGTTCCCCGAAGGGATTTGGCAATGAGCAGTTCTTC	CASSSPKGFGNEQFF
-	14	TRBD1	TRBV6-5	TRBJ1-5	TGTGCCAGCCTGGGACAGGGGTCTGGGCAGCCCCAGCATTTT	CASLGQGSGQPQHF
-	16	-	TRBV21-1	TRBJ1-4	TGTGCCAGCAGCAGCCGTGGACAGCCAAATAATGAAAAACTGTTTTTT	CASSSRGQPNNEKLFF
once	14	TRBD2	TRBV28	TRBJ2-7	TGTGCCAGCAGCCAACTAGCGGTGAGGAACGAGCAGTACTTC	CASSQLAVRNEQYF
-	12	-	TRBV11-3	TRBJ2-3	TGTGCCAGCAGTTTCAGCACAGATACGCAGTATTTT	CASSFSTDTQYF
-	19	TRBD2	TRBV7-2	TRBJ2-3	TGTGCCAGCAGCGCCACCGGGACTAGCGGGAGGGGGAGCACAGATACGCAGTATTTT	CASSATGTSGRGSTDTQYF
-	13	-	TRBV30	TRBJ1-1	TGTGCCTGGAGTGCCTCGGACATCACTGAAGCTTTCTTT	CAWSASDITEAFF
-	16	TRBD2	TRBV7-9	TRBJ2-1	TGTGCCAGCAGCCCCCAGGTGGGCGGGAGGTGGGGTGAGCAGTTCTTC	CASSPQVGGRWGEQFF
-	14	TRBD1	TRBV6-5	TRBJ1-1	TGTGCCAGCAGCAGGGGGTCGAGAGACACTGAAGCTTTCTTT	CASSRGSRDTEAFF
-	14	-	TRBV6-6	TRBJ1-4	TGTGCCAGCAGTTACGGAGGGGTTACGGAAAAACTGTTTTTT	CASSYGGVTEKLFF
-	14	-	TRBV6-5	TRBJ1-3	TGTGCCAGCAGCGCCGGGAGGGAAGGAAACACCATATATTTT	CASSAGREGNTIYF
-	14	-	TRBV29-1	TRBJ1-4	TGCAGCGTTGCACGGGGGAGAGTAAAGGAAAAACTGTTTTTT	CSVARGRVKEKLFF
-	13	-	TRBV30	TRBJ1-1	TGTGCCTGGAGTGTAGCCCCCGAGACTGAAGCTTTCTTT	CAWSVAPETEAFF